This TCR beta chain derives from a study of glioma-infiltrating T cells. Across the study: Blood libraries targeted about 4- to 11-fold coverage of roughly 1 million T cells.

Findings and caveats of the study: Tissue-blood divergence was below expectation in non-neoplastic patients, above in gliomas.

Germline-derived CDR1 and CDR2 are SGHTA and FQGNSA. The length of the CDR3 is 15 residues. V gave up 5 bases and J gave up 8 bases; unmatched junction bases: 12. TCR alpha and beta CDR3 regions were amplified from RNA using iRepertoire nested multiplex PCR. MiXCR, run by TCRdb on the multiplex PCR reads, gives a single entry per CDR3 protein. The sample contains around 390,000 distinct CDR3 sequences, around 38% of which appear only once. This clonotype showed up just a few times. Antigen specificity is unknown. Sequenced: glioma tissue, nonneoplastic brain tissue, or PBMCs (not recorded which). The sequence derives from a human donor with low-grade glioma or glioblastoma, undergoing nonglioma brain surgery, or in good health (not recorded which). This sequence joins TRBV7-2 and TRBJ2-3, with TRBD2 identical over 8 bases. The CDR3 is CASSPSGSGVGTQYF. The CDR3 region has the DNA TGTGCCAGCAGCCCAAGCGGGAGCGGGGTCGGTACGCAGTATTTT.